These 5 T cell receptor beta chains came from one sample sequenced in a study of T cell changes during pregnancy in multiple sclerosis. Profiled with immunoSEQ multiplex PCR; TCRdb holds only in-frame clones, not every one. Here the sample spans 95,000 to 100,000 clones, about 91% being singletons. The sample here was peripheral blood, taken after pregnancy. Receptors were obtained from a female donor in good health, enrolled as a control in a pregnancy study.

The rearrangement joins TRBV30 to TRBJ2-4; 8 positions match TRBD2. CDR1 GTSNPN and CDR2 SVGIG come from the germline V gene (reference sequence). This CDR3 is 13 amino acids long. After removal of 4 bases from V and 8 bases from J, the junction contained 7 bases not matched to a gene. The CDR3 loop is CAWKAGGGDIQYF. The CDR3, as DNA: TGTGCCTGGAAGGCGGGGGGTGGAGACATTCAGTACTTC.

The genes are TRBV28 and TRBJ2-7; TRBD2 agrees at 10 bases. The V segment lost 7 bases and the J segment 1 base; nucleotides outside the gene matches: 4. Germline lookup yields CDR1 MDHEN and CDR2 SYDVKM. CDR3 length equals 14 residues. The CDR3 nucleotides read TGTGCCAGCACTCTAGCGGGGGCTTCCTACGAGCAGTACTTC. Its translation: CASTLAGASYEQYF.

This sequence joins TRBV2 and TRBJ1-1; D ambiguous. The CDR3 covers 13 residues. CDR1 and CDR2 from the germline V gene are SNHLY and FYNNEI. The V end was cut by 6 bases, the J end by 3 bases, with 11 bases between. The CDR3 loop reads CASSEGEDTEAFF. CDR3 DNA: TGTGCCAGCAGCGAGGGCGAGGACACTGAAGCTTTCTTT. Variable domain in full (rest from reference TRBV2 and TRBJ1-1): EPEVTQTPSHQVTQMGQEVILRCVPISNHLYFYWYRQILGQKVEFLVSFYNNEISEKSEIFDDQFSVERPDGSNFTLKIRSTKLEDSAMYFCASSEGEDTEAFFGQGTRLTVV.

The chain uses TRBV19 and TRBJ2-2; D gene ambiguous. CDR3 length equals 14 residues. Per germline, CDR1 LNHDA and CDR2 SQIVND (reference sequence). The V gene lost 7 bases and the J gene lost 5 bases, with 14 bases spanning the gap. In DNA, the CDR3 is TGTGCCAGTAATTCGCGGCCTATGACCGGGGAGCTGTTTTTT. Amino acid sequence: CASNSRPMTGELFF.

V usage is TRBV9 and J usage is TRBJ2-7, with TRBD2 matching 7 bases. Losses at the gene ends were 4 bases for V and 4 bases for J; bases not matched to a gene: 8. Germline lookup yields CDR1 SGDLS and CDR2 YYNGEE. This CDR3 has 14 amino acids. The CDR3 loop reads CASSPGRVRYEQYF. CDR3 nucleotides: TGTGCCAGCAGCCCGGGGAGGGTTAGGTACGAGCAGTACTTC.